This is a list of T cell receptor beta chains from one sample in a study of cytomegalovirus exposure and HLA in healthy donors. The table came from immunoSEQ multiplex PCR; TCRdb's copy has only in-frame clones and leaves some out. The table lists some 180,000 clones, about three quarters of them singletons. Sequences were obtained from PBMCs. The source is a man younger than 30 in good health and CMV-seronegative. Both conserved end residues are part of each CDR3. The order of the fields is J gene, V gene, clone size, D gene, CDR3 DNA, CDR3 protein. D genes are given only for firm matches. Clone size is given for some rows only: seen once, a few or many times, or a class if the clone is expanded.

j_gene: TRBJ2-7; v_gene: TRBV19; abundance: .; d_gene: TRBD2; CDR3nt: TGTGCCAGTAGTTTCCAAGGACTAGCGGGGGCCTACGAGCAGTACTTC; CDR3aa: CASSFQGLAGAYEQYF
j_gene: TRBJ1-2; v_gene: TRBV6-1; abundance: .; d_gene: .; CDR3nt: TGTGCCAGCAGTGAAGGGGTGGCGGATGGCTACACCTTC; CDR3aa: CASSEGVADGYTF
j_gene: TRBJ1-2; v_gene: TRBV27; abundance: .; d_gene: .; CDR3nt: TGTGCCAGCAGTTTATTCCGGGGAGTCGACTATGGCTACACCTTC; CDR3aa: CASSLFRGVDYGYTF
j_gene: TRBJ2-3; v_gene: TRBV21-1; abundance: .; d_gene: .; CDR3nt: TGTGCCAGCAGCAAAGCCAGGCCAGATACGCAGTATTTT; CDR3aa: CASSKARPDTQYF
j_gene: TRBJ2-7; v_gene: TRBV28; abundance: .; d_gene: .; CDR3nt: TGTGCCAGCAGCCTAGAGGGGGATGCCCGTGGCGAGCAGTACTTC; CDR3aa: CASSLEGDARGEQYF
j_gene: TRBJ1-4; v_gene: TRBV19; abundance: .; d_gene: .; CDR3nt: TGTGCCCGACCATCCCCTAGACAGACTAATGAAAAACTGTTTTTT; CDR3aa: CARPSPRQTNEKLFF
j_gene: TRBJ2-7; v_gene: TRBV28; abundance: .; d_gene: .; CDR3nt: TGTGCCAGCAGTTTTGGGGGCCCGAGTCAGATTGGGCAGTACTTC; CDR3aa: CASSFGGPSQIGQYF
j_gene: TRBJ1-1; v_gene: TRBV11-2; abundance: .; d_gene: .; CDR3nt: TGTGCCAGCAGCTACTCGAACACTGAAGCTTTCTTT; CDR3aa: CASSYSNTEAFF
j_gene: TRBJ1-1; v_gene: TRBV20-1; abundance: .; d_gene: .; CDR3nt: TGCAGTGTCCTACGGGGGGGTGAAGCTTTCTTT; CDR3aa: CSVLRGGEAFF
j_gene: TRBJ2-7; v_gene: TRBV4-2; abundance: .; d_gene: .; CDR3nt: TGTGCCAGCAGCCAAGATGGTAGCAAGCTATCCTACGAGCAGTACTTC; CDR3aa: CASSQDGSKLSYEQYF
j_gene: TRBJ2-3; v_gene: TRBV11-2; abundance: .; d_gene: .; CDR3nt: TGTGCCAGCAGCTTCTCATCTGGAGCGAAATATTTT; CDR3aa: CASSFSSGAKYF
j_gene: TRBJ1-2; v_gene: TRBV5-6; abundance: .; d_gene: .; CDR3nt: TGTGCCAGCAGCTTAGGAGGTCACTATGGCTACACCTTC; CDR3aa: CASSLGGHYGYTF
j_gene: TRBJ2-1; v_gene: TRBV6-6; abundance: few; d_gene: TRBD2; CDR3nt: TGTGCCAGCAGTTCCTCTAGCGGAAACAGTCGTGAGCAGTTCTTC; CDR3aa: CASSSSSGNSREQFF
j_gene: TRBJ2-1; v_gene: TRBV7-3; abundance: .; d_gene: TRBD2; CDR3nt: TGTGCCAGCAGCTTACTAAGGGGGCTAGCGGGGGGGCCGGAGGGTGAGCAGTTCTTC; CDR3aa: CASSLLRGLAGGPEGEQFF
j_gene: TRBJ2-7; v_gene: TRBV27; abundance: .; d_gene: .; CDR3nt: TGTGCCAGCAGTTCTGCGGGCTCCTACGAGCAGTACTTC; CDR3aa: CASSSAGSYEQYF
j_gene: TRBJ2-7; v_gene: TRBV6-6; abundance: once; d_gene: TRBD1; CDR3nt: TGTGCCAGCACCGACAGGGACAGGCAGTACTTC; CDR3aa: CASTDRDRQYF
j_gene: TRBJ1-5; v_gene: TRBV5-5; abundance: .; d_gene: .; CDR3nt: TGTGCCAGCAGCTTGGAAGGGAGTTATAGCAATCAGCCCCAGCATTTT; CDR3aa: CASSLEGSYSNQPQHF
j_gene: TRBJ2-4; v_gene: TRBV6-1; abundance: .; d_gene: .; CDR3nt: TGTGCCAGCAGTGAACGTGGGGTAGGGGTTACAGCCAAAAACATTCAGTACTTC; CDR3aa: CASSERGVGVTAKNIQYF
j_gene: TRBJ1-2; v_gene: TRBV2; abundance: .; d_gene: TRBD1; CDR3nt: TGTGCCAGCAGCCCGGGACAGGGGTATGGCTACACCTTC; CDR3aa: CASSPGQGYGYTF